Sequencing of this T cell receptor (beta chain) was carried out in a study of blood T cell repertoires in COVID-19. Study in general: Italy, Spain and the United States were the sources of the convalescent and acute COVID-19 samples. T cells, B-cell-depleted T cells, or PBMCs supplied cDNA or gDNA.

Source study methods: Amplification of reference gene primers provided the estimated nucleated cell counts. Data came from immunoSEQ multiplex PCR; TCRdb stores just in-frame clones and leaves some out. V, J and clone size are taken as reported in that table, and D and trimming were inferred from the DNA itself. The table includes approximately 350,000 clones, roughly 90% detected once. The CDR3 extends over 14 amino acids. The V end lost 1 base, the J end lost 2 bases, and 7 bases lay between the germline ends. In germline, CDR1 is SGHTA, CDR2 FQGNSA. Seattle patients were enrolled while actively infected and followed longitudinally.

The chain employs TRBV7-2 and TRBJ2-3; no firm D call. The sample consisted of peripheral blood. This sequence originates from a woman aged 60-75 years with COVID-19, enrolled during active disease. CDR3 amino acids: CASSLDYSTDTQYF. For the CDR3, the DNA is TGTGCCAGCAGCTTAGACTACTCCACAGATACGCAGTATTTT.